The rows below give T cell receptor beta chains drawn from one sample of a study of blood T cell repertoires in COVID-19. Clones were read by immunoSEQ multiplex PCR, and TCRdb kept only the in-frame ones, dropping some. The data contain some 350,000 clones, roughly 87% of them singletons. The sample consisted of PBMCs or T cells enriched from blood (not recorded which). These TCRs come from a woman in her thirties who had recovered from COVID-19. Each CDR3 is given with its conserved first and last residue. The D gene is left open where the match is weak. Clone sizes are given selectively: once, few, many, or a class where the clone is expanded.

V	D	J	size	DNA	CDR3
TRBV3-1/TRBV3-2	TRBD2	TRBJ2-1	few	TGTGCCAGCAGCCCGACGCCTACTAGCGGGAGAAACCAGAATGAGCAGTTCTTC	CASSPTPTSGRNQNEQFF
TRBV27	-	TRBJ1-2	-	TGTGCCAGCAGTGCAACAGGGAAAGGCTACACCTTC	CASSATGKGYTF
TRBV11-3	-	TRBJ2-5	once	TGTGCCAGCAGCTTAGGGCAGGTCGGGGATCCCCAAGAGACCCAGTACTTC	CASSLGQVGDPQETQYF
TRBV6-2/TRBV6-3	-	TRBJ2-7	-	TGTGCCAGCAGTTACTTAGGGGAAGTAGGCGAGCAGTACTTC	CASSYLGEVGEQYF
TRBV9	TRBD1	TRBJ1-2	few	TGTGCCAGCAGCGCAGACAGGGGCCCGGTCGATGGCTACACCTTC	CASSADRGPVDGYTF
TRBV9	TRBD1	TRBJ1-1	-	TGTGCCAGCAGCGTTTCCGGGACAGGGGGCACTGAAGCTTTCTTT	CASSVSGTGGTEAFF
TRBV28	-	TRBJ2-7	-	TGTGCCAGCAGCTACTCTCACTACGAGCAGTACTTC	CASSYSHYEQYF
TRBV7-9	-	TRBJ2-1	few	TGTGCCAGCAGCCAACAGGGAGGGGTACGGCAGTTCTTC	CASSQQGGVRQFF
TRBV7-2	-	TRBJ2-5	-	TGTGCCAGCAGCTTAGTGGACAACCCACAAGAGACCCAGTACTTC	CASSLVDNPQETQYF
TRBV27	-	TRBJ1-4	-	TGTGCCAGCAGTCCTGGGACTGGGTCGAGGGAACTGTTTTTT	CASSPGTGSRELFF
TRBV5-4	TRBD2	TRBJ2-1	-	TGTGCCAGCAGCTTGGTCCGGGGGGACAATGAGCAGTTCTTC	CASSLVRGDNEQFF
TRBV10-3	-	TRBJ1-4	-	TGTGCCATCAGTGAGGCAGGGAGGGAAAAACTGTTTTTT	CAISEAGREKLFF
TRBV9	TRBD1	TRBJ2-7	-	TGTGCCAGCAGCCCCACGGGGACAGGGAACCCCTACGAGCAGTACTTC	CASSPTGTGNPYEQYF
TRBV14	TRBD1	TRBJ2-7	-	TGTGCCAGCAGCCAAGTTGGACAGGGTTACTACGAGCAGTACTTC	CASSQVGQGYYEQYF
TRBV7-2	TRBD1	TRBJ1-1	-	TGTGCCAGCAGCCAGACAGGGGGCAACACTGAAGCTTTCTTT	CASSQTGGNTEAFF
TRBV2	TRBD2	TRBJ2-7	-	TGTGCCAGCCAGGCCACTAGCGGGTTCCACGAGCAGTACTTC	CASQATSGFHEQYF
TRBV11-3	TRBD2	TRBJ2-1	-	TGTGCCAGCAGCCGAGGGACTAGCGGGATTCAGGAGCAGTTCTTC	CASSRGTSGIQEQFF
TRBV7-8	-	TRBJ2-3	-	TGTGCCAGCAGCTTACGCAGGGGCTCTGGAGGAGATACGCAGTATTTT	CASSLRRGSGGDTQYF